Here is one T cell receptor beta chain with its context. The antigen is unknown. This sample was included in a study of cytomegalovirus exposure and HLA in healthy donors. General study results and limits: A missense variant in DCLRE1C was later tied to TCR beta V- and J-gene trimming. Cytomegalovirus status, reportedly, was diagnosed with high specificity and sensitivity by the classifier. The authors assumed roughly uniform sequencing depth across donors for presence/absence analyses.

Use of 60 Vbeta and 13 Jbeta primers characterized the PCR. Method: immunoSEQ multiplex PCR; TCRdb's copy keeps in-frame clones and lacks some. The sample shows some 120,000 clones, about three quarters of them seen only once. Germline CDR1 is SGHRS and CDR2 is YFSETQ. The CDR3 loop spans 15 amino acids. V was pared by 4 bases and J by 1 base, with 11 bases between. This sequence originates from a woman aged 40 to 50 in good health and CMV-seronegative. This chain links TRBV5-1 with TRBJ2-2; tentatively, D is TRBD2 (6 bases). Sequencing input: PBMCs. CDR3 DNA: TGCGCCAGCAGCCAGCTTAGCGGGAACACCGGGGAGCTGTTTTTT. Translation: CASSQLSGNTGELFF.